What follows describes a single TCR beta chain. What it recognizes is unknown. Between the trimmed V and J ends, which lost 0 bases and 7 bases, there was a span of 16 bases. The germline V gene has CDR1 SGHKS and CDR2 YYEKEE (reference sequence). This CDR3 spans 16 amino acids. The data are from a study of T cells in tuberculosis. Study results and caveats: Shorter CDR3-alpha in active tuberculosis partly drove smaller distances.

Here immunoSEQ multiplex PCR was the method, and the copy in TCRdb shows in-frame clones only, minus some. The sample contains tens of thousands of clones, 91% of which appear only once. This rearrangement joins TRBV5-5 to TRBJ1-4; tentatively, D is TRBD1 (5 bases). This clonotype originated in a donor under 30 with latent tuberculosis or without tuberculosis infection. The material sequenced was PBMCs. The CDR3 sequence is CASSLGEGLFGEKLFF. CDR3 nucleotides: TGTGCCAGCAGCTTGGGCGAGGGACTCTTTGGTGAAAAACTGTTTTTT.